This T cell receptor beta chain stems from a study of blood T cells in healthy people across ages. The second PCR ran about 7 to 12 cycles with a sample-barcoded 5' primer and J-beta primers. Unique molecular identifiers of 12 random nucleotides labeled each cDNA. TCRdb analysed the 5' RACE reads with MiXCR anew, one entry per CDR3 protein. The sample comprises just over 800,000 distinct CDR3 sequences, 60% to 80% of which are singletons, and about a quarter rests with the top ten. Remarks on this clonotype: Its antigen remains unidentified.

Per-sample yields of isolated PBMCs were at least 7 million. CDR1 KGHDR and CDR2 SFDVKD come from the germline V gene. V gave up 0 bases and J gave up 5 bases, with 10 bases separating them. This CDR3 contains 15 residues. Overall study findings and caveats: TCR beta diversity per million T cells fell roughly linearly with age.

This sequence joins TRBV24-1 and TRBJ2-1, with D uncertain. The TCR sequence derives from a man aged 30 to 45 in good health. The specimen was blood. The CDR3 reads CATSDLQSVDNEQFF. The CDR3 DNA reads TGTGCCACCAGTGATTTGCAATCGGTAGACAATGAGCAGTTCTTC.